This record covers a single T cell receptor beta chain. Its antigen is not identified. This entry is derived from a study of early T cells in non-severe SARS-CoV-2 infection. Study-level results: Private and CD4 specificities were missed by VDJdb matching, which favored anti-spike CD8 responses.

Germline CDR1 ENHRY, CDR2 SYGVKD. Trimming took 10 bases from V and 1 from J; bases not matched to a gene: 6. The length of the CDR3 is 14 residues. MiXCR was run by TCRdb on the 5' RACE reads, yielding one entry per CDR3 protein. In the table there are around 52,000 distinct CDR3 sequences, around a tenth of which are singletons. This chain joins TRBV10-3 and TRBJ1-4; TRBD1 matches 7 bases. The clonotype comes from an adult who was a healthcare worker with PCR-confirmed SARS-CoV-2 infection or an uninfected control (not recorded which). Sequences were obtained from whole blood. CDR3 sequence reads: CATNTGVTNEKLFF. The DNA for the CDR3 is TGTGCCACCAATACAGGGGTAACTAATGAAAAACTGTTTTTT.